These 9 T cell receptor beta chains came from one sample sequenced in a study of CD8+CD57+ T cells in acquired aplastic anemia. Profiling of TCR beta VDJ combinations and CDR3 sequences used genomic DNA as template. Using its own MiXCR run on the reads, TCRdb lists one record per CDR3 protein. This table has 300,000 or so distinct CDR3 sequences, 45% to 65% appearing once. In patients chosen for sequencing, flow cytometry had shown CD8+CD57+ cell expansion. Source material: sorted CD4+, CD8+, or CD8+CD57+ T cells (not recorded which) from PBMCs. The receptors here all came from a human donor with aplastic anemia.

As concerns this clonotype: Because the CDR3 is missing its conserved closing phenylalanine or tryptophan, this is likely a read error. This chain uses TRBV7-9 with TRBJ2-7; unclear D gene. Trimming shortened V by 2 bases and J by 1 base, and 9 bases separated the two germline ends. The germline V gene encodes CDR1 SEHNR and CDR2 FQNEAQ (reference sequence). The CDR3 contains 14 residues. The DNA of the CDR3 is TGTGCCAGCAGCTTAAGCCCGCAATCCTACGAGCAGTACTCC. It is translated as CASSLSPQSYEQYS.

This clonotype was detected ten times or more. The J gene is TRBJ2-2, the V gene TRBV7-8; tentatively, D is TRBD1 (5 bases). Germline V gene sequence: CDR1 SGHVS, CDR2 FQNEAQ. This CDR3 region has 16 residues. The germline V and J ends were trimmed by 1 base and 1 base, with 10 bases remaining between them. The CDR3 protein is CASSLGAGRNTGELFF. Written as DNA, the CDR3 is TGTGCCAGCAGCTTAGGGGCAGGGCGGAACACCGGGGAGCTGTTTTTT.

There are many counts of this clonotype. CDR3 in DNA: TGTGCCAGCAGCCGAACCTATTCCTACGAGCAGTACTTC. Encoded protein: CASSRTYSYEQYF. J is TRBJ2-7 and V is TRBV6-1; D gene uncertain. This CDR3 spans 13 amino acids. The germline V and J ends were trimmed by 6 bases and 1 base, with 10 bases remaining between them. CDR1 is MNHNS, CDR2 SASEGT, per germline.

The chain couples TRBV9 to TRBJ1-5, with 9 positions matching TRBD1. This CDR3 region has 15 residues. Unmatched junction bases numbered 5, after V lost 3 bases and J lost 4 bases. Germline CDR1 reads SGDLS; CDR2 reads YYNGEE. Written as DNA, the CDR3 is TGTGCCAGCAGCGCCCGAGGGACAGGGAATCAGCCCCAGCATTTT. This codes for CASSARGTGNQPQHF.

The V call is TRBV7-8, the J call TRBJ2-3, with TRBD2 identical over 8 bases. Germline trimming cut 5 bases from V and 7 bases from J; bases unmatched to any gene: 8. Per germline, CDR1 SGHVS and CDR2 FQNEAQ. The CDR3 is 14 residues long. In DNA form, the CDR3 reads TGTGCCAGCAGCCCCGGGACTAGGCCCAATACGCAGTATTTT. Amino acid sequence: CASSPGTRPNTQYF. Drawing the rest from reference TRBV7-8 and TRBJ2-3, the complete variable domain is GAGVSQSPRYKVAKRGQDVALRCDPISGHVSLFWYQQALGQGPEFLTYFQNEAQLDKSGLPSDRFFAERPEGSVSTLKIQRTQQEDSAVYLCASSPGTRPNTQYFGPGTRLTVL.

The genes are TRBV27 and TRBJ2-7; 10 nucleotides match TRBD2. Germline V gene data show CDR1 as MNHEY and CDR2 as SMNVEV (reference sequence). This CDR3 is built from 15 residues. V dropped 2 bases and J dropped 5; count of bases not matched to a gene: 6. The CDR3 sequence is CASSLIPSGSDEQYF. As DNA, the CDR3 is TGTGCCAGCAGTTTAATCCCTAGCGGGAGCGACGAGCAGTACTTC.

This sequence joins TRBV10-1 and TRBJ1-5; the match to TRBD1 covers 8 bases. The CDR3 length is 14 residues. Per germline, CDR1 WNHNN and CDR2 SYGVQD (reference sequence). Trimming at V came to 4 bases and at J to 7 bases, leaving 6 bases not matched to a gene. The CDR3 DNA reads TGCGCCAGCAGTGTGGACAGGGCGTACCAGCCCCAGCATTTT. Encoded protein: CASSVDRAYQPQHF.

This clonotype was seen only once. The V call is TRBV10-3, the J call TRBJ1-2; D not resolved. The germline V gene has CDR1 ENHRY and CDR2 SYGVKD. V gave up 0 bases and J gave up 0 bases, with 8 bases separating them. The CDR3 sequence is 15 residues long. CDR3 sequence: CAISESKLPNYGYTF. The CDR3 DNA sequence: TGTGCCATCAGTGAGTCCAAACTACCTAACTATGGCTACACCTTC.

In its sample, this clonotype was seen many times. The chain recombines TRBV2 with TRBJ2-6; no clear D gene. The germline V gene encodes CDR1 SNHLY and CDR2 FYNNEI. The CDR3 contains 15 residues. The V gene lost 5 bases and the J gene lost 2 bases, with 10 bases spanning the gap. CDR3 sequence reads: CASSSHGAGANVLTF. The CDR3 nucleotides are TGTGCCAGCAGTTCACATGGGGCTGGGGCCAACGTCCTGACTTTC. Looking up the rest from reference TRBV2 and TRBJ2-6 gives the full variable domain: EPEVTQTPSHQVTQMGQEVILRCVPISNHLYFYWYRQILGQKVEFLVSFYNNEISEKSEIFDDQFSVERPDGSNFTLKIRSTKLEDSAMYFCASSSHGAGANVLTFGAGSRLTVL.